This TCR beta chain was captured by sequencing in a study of blood T cell repertoires in COVID-19. The CDR3 runs to 13 residues. CDR1 and CDR2 from the germline V gene are KGHDR and SFDVKD. The ends were cut back, 0 bases at V and 6 bases at J, with 8 bases in the middle. Some clones are missing from TCRdb's copy, which holds only in-frame ones; the method was immunoSEQ multiplex PCR. The sample holds roughly 200,000 clones; 70% to 90% are singletons and the top ten take around 9.9%. This receptor was identified in a human donor with active or convalescent COVID-19. The donor label of this sample is uncertain. The specimen sequenced was peripheral blood. The chain uses TRBV24-1 and TRBJ2-7; possible D gene TRBD1, 6 bases. The CDR3 nucleotides are TGTGCCACCAGTGATTTGAGGGGGATCGAGCAGTACTTC. As protein: CATSDLRGIEQYF.